This TCR beta chain comes out of a study of cytomegalovirus exposure and HLA in healthy donors. For the study at large: Early released data comprised around 79 million unique TCRs from HLA-typed donors.

Notes on the study in general: A later analysis appeared to link common viral pathogens to several of the most significant clusters.

This CDR3 is built from 16 residues. V lost 6 bases, J lost 5 bases, and 10 bases stayed unmatched. The germline gives CDR1 ENHRY, CDR2 SYGVKD. PCR was performed using 60 Vbeta and 13 Jbeta primers. Profiling relied on immunoSEQ multiplex PCR, and the TCRdb table lists in-frame clones only, not all of them. There are around 150,000 clones in the sample; 79% occur only once, and about 6.7% lies in the top ten. Concerning this clone: Its specificity is not known.

The clonotype originates from a man aged 45-65 years in good health and CMV-seropositive. Sequenced sample: PBMCs. The rearrangement joins TRBV10-3 to TRBJ2-1, with TRBD2 matching 10 bases. CDR3 sequence: CAIRRASGREDNEQFF. In nucleotides, the CDR3 is TGTGCCATCAGGCGGGCTAGCGGGAGAGAGGACAATGAGCAGTTCTTC.